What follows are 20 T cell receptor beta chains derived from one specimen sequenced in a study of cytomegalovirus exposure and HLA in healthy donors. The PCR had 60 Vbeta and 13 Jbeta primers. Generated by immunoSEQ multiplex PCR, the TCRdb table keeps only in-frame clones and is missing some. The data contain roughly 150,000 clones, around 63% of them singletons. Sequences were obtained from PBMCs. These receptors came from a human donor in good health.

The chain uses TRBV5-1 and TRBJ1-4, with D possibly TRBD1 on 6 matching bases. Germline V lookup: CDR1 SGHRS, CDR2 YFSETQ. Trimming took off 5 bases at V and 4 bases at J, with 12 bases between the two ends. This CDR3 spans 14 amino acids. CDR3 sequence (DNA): TGCGCCAGCAGACCCGACAGGTATAATGAAAAACTGTTTTTT. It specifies CASRPDRYNEKLFF.

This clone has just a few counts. For the CDR3, the DNA is TGCGCCAGCAGCGAGGGCGGACGCTCCTACGAGCAGTACTTC. Translated: CASSEGGRSYEQYF. The rearrangement joins TRBV5-1 to TRBJ2-7, with a tentative D call TRBD2 (5 bases). Germline V gives CDR1 SGHRS, CDR2 YFSETQ. The CDR3 contains 14 residues. Trimming shortened V by 4 bases and J by 0 bases, and 11 bases separated the two germline ends.

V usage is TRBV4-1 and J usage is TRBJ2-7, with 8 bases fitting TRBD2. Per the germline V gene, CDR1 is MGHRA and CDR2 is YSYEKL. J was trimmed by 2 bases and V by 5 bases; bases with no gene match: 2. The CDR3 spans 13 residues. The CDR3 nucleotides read TGCGCCAGCAGCGCGGGGGGCCCCTACGAGCAGTACTTC. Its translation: CASSAGGPYEQYF.

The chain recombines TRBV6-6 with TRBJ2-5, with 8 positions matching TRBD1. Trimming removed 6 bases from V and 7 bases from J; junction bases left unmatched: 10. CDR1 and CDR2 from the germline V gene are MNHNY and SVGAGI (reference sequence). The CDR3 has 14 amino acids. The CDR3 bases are TGTGCCAGCAGCGAGGGGAGACAGGGGAGGACCCAGTACTTC. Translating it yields CASSEGRQGRTQYF.

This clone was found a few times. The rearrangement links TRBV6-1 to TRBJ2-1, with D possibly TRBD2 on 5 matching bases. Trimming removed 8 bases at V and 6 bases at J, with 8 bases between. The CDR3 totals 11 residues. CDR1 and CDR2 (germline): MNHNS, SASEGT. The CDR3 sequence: CASPRVNEQFF. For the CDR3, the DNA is TGTGCCAGCCCGAGGGTCAATGAGCAGTTCTTC.

The CDR3 nucleotides read TGCGCCAGCAGCCTAGGACAGTTGATTAGCACAGATACGCAGTATTTT. Amino acid sequence: CASSLGQLISTDTQYF. The chain has TRBV5-1 and TRBJ2-3, with D maybe TRBD1 (6 bases). This CDR3 contains 16 residues. In germline, CDR1 is SGHRS, CDR2 YFSETQ. V was trimmed by 4 bases and J by 0 bases, leaving 15 bases between them.

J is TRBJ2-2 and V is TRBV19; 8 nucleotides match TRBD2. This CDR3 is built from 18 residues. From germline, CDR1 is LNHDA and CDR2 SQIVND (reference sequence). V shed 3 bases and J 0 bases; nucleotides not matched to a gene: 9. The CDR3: CASSMRTGLGSNTGELFF. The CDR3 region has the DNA TGTGCCAGTAGTATGAGGACGGGACTAGGCTCGAACACCGGGGAGCTGTTTTTT.

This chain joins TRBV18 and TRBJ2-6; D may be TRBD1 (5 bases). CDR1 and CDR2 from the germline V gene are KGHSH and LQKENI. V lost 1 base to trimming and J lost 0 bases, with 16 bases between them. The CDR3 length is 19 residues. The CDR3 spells CASSPLDSLPVSGANVLTF. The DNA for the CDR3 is TGTGCCAGCTCACCACTCGACAGCTTGCCAGTCTCTGGGGCCAACGTCCTGACTTTC. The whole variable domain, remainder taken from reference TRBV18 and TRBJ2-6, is NAGVMQNPRHLVRRRGQEARLRCSPMKGHSHVYWYRQLPEEGLKFMVYLQKENIIDESGMPKERFSAEFPKEGPSILRIQQVVRGDSAAYFCASSPLDSLPVSGANVLTFGAGSRLTVL.

The CDR3 region is CASSIKRGREFEQYF. The CDR3 DNA is TGTGCCAGTAGTATTAAACGAGGCCGCGAGTTTGAGCAGTACTTC. The chain couples TRBV19 to TRBJ2-7, with D unclear. The CDR3 sequence is 15 residues long. V was clipped by 3 bases and J by 7 bases, with 19 bases between them. From germline, CDR1 is LNHDA and CDR2 SQIVND (reference sequence).

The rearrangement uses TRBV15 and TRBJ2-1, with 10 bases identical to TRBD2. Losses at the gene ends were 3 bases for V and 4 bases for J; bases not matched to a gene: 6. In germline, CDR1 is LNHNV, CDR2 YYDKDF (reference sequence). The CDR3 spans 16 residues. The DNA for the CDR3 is TGTGCCACCAGCAGGGAGAGACTAGCGGGTTACAATGAGCAGTTCTTC. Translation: CATSRERLAGYNEQFF. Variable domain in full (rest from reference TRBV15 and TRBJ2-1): DAMVIQNPRYQVTQFGKPVTLSCSQTLNHNVMYWYQQKSSQAPKLLFHYYDKDFNNEADTPDNFQSRRPNTSFCFLDIRSPGLGDTAMYLCATSRERLAGYNEQFFGPGTRLTVL.

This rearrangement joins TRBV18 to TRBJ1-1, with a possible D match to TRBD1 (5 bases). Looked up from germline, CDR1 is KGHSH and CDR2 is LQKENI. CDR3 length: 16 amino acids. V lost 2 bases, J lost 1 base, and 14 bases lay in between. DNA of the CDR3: TGTGCCAGCTCACCAGGGCAGGGAGCGGGGAACACTGAAGCTTTCTTT. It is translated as CASSPGQGAGNTEAFF.

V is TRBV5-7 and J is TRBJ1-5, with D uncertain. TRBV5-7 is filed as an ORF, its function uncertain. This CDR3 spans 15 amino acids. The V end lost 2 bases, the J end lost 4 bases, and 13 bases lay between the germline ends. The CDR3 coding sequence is TGTGCCAGCAGCTTCTGTGAGCGGAATAATCAGCCCCAGCATTTT. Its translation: CASSFCERNNQPQHF.

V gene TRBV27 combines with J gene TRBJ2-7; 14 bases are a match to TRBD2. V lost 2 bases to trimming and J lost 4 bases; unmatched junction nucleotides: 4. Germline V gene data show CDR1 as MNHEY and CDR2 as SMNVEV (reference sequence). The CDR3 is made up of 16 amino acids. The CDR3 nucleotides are TGTGCCAGCAGTTTAAGGGGGACTAGCGGGGGTTACGAGCAGTACTTC. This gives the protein CASSLRGTSGGYEQYF.

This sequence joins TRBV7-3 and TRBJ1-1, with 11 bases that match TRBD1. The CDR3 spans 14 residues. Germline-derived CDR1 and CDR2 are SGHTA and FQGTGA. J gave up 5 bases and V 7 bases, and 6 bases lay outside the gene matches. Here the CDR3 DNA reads TGTGCCAGCAAACCCGGGACAGGGGGTACTGAAGCTTTCTTT. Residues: CASKPGTGGTEAFF. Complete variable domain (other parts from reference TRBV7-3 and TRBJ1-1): GAGVSQTPSNKVTEKGKYVELRCDPISGHTALYWYRQSLGQGPEFLIYFQGTGAADDSGLPNDRFFAVRPEGSVSTLKIQRTERGDSAVYLCASKPGTGGTEAFFGQGTRLTVV.

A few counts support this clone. The CDR3 protein is CAISEVAGGYSYEQYF. The CDR3 DNA is TGTGCCATCAGTGAAGTAGCGGGGGGCTACTCCTACGAGCAGTACTTC. The chain carries TRBV10-3 and TRBJ2-7, with 10 bases that match TRBD2. The CDR3 loop spans 16 amino acids. CDR1 and CDR2 from the germline V gene are ENHRY and SYGVKD. With V trimmed by 3 bases and J by 0 bases, 5 bases remained unmatched.

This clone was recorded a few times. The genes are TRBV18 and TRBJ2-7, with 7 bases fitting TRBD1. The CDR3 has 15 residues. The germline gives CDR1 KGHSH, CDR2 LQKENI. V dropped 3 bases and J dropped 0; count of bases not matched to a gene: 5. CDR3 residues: CASSPDRLSSYEQYF. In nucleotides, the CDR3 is TGTGCCAGCTCACCGGACAGGTTAAGCTCCTACGAGCAGTACTTC. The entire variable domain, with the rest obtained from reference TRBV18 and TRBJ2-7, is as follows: NAGVMQNPRHLVRRRGQEARLRCSPMKGHSHVYWYRQLPEEGLKFMVYLQKENIIDESGMPKERFSAEFPKEGPSILRIQQVVRGDSAAYFCASSPDRLSSYEQYFGPGTRLTVT.

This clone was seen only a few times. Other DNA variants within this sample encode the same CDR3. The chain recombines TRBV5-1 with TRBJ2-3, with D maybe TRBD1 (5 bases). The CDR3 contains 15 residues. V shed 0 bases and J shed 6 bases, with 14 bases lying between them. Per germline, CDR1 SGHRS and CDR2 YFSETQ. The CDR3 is CASSLGQGAGDTQYF. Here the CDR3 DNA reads TGCGCCAGCAGCTTGGGGCAGGGCGCCGGGGATACGCAGTATTTT.

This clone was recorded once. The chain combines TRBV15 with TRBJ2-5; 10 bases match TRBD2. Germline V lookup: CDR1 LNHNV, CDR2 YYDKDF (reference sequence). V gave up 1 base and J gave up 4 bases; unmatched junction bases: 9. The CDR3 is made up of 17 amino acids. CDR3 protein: CATSRGFSGRSGETQYF. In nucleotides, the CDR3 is TGTGCCACCAGCAGAGGTTTTAGCGGGAGGTCGGGAGAGACCCAGTACTTC.

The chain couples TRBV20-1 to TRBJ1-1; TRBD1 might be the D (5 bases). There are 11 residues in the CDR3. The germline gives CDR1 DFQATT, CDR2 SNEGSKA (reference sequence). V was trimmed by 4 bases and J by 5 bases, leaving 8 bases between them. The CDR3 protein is CSAKGQTEAFF. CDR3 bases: TGCAGTGCTAAAGGACAAACTGAAGCTTTCTTT.

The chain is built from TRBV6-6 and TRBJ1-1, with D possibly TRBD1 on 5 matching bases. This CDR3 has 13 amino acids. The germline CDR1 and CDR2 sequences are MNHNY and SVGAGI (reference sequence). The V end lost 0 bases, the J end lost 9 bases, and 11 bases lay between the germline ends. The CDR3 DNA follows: TGTGCCAGCAGTTACTCGGAAGGGGTAAAAGCTTTCTTT. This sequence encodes CASSYSEGVKAFF.